These T cell receptor beta chains were read from a single sample in a study of blood T cell repertoires in COVID-19. The method was immunoSEQ multiplex PCR; TCRdb's version includes in-frame clones alone and lacks a portion of them. Of 150,000 to 200,000 clones in the sample, more than 70% were seen once. Input material: peripheral blood. Receptor source: a person aged 70 to 85 with COVID-19, enrolled during active disease. Each CDR3 is given with its conserved first and last residue. Fields, in order: V gene, J gene, D gene, clone size, CDR3 protein, CDR3 DNA. The D gene is left open where the match is weak. Part of the rows lack a size; the others show once, few, many or a class for expanded clones.

>TRBV3-1/TRBV3-2|TRBJ1-3|TRBD1|NA
CASNRGISGNTIYF
TGTGCCTCCAACAGGGGCATCTCTGGAAACACCATATATTTT
>TRBV5-1|TRBJ1-6|NA|NA
CASHDGGVNSPLHF
TGCGCCAGCCACGATGGGGGGGTTAATTCACCCCTCCACTTT
>TRBV19|TRBJ2-3|TRBD1|once
CASSMGQADTQYF
TGTGCCAGTAGTATGGGACAGGCAGATACGCAGTATTTT
>TRBV18|TRBJ1-6|NA|NA
CASSPISGKNSPLHF
TGTGCCAGCTCACCAATTTCAGGGAAGAATTCACCCCTCCACTTT
>TRBV27|TRBJ1-1|NA|NA
CASSSTVNTEAFF
TGTGCCAGCAGTTCTACTGTGAACACTGAAGCTTTCTTT
>TRBV5-1|TRBJ1-4|NA|once
CASSSTVPITNEKLFF
TGCGCCAGCAGCTCGACAGTCCCCATAACTAATGAAAAACTGTTTTTT
>TRBV19|TRBJ1-1|NA|NA
CASSIGGGEAFF
TGTGCCAGTAGTATAGGTGGAGGGGAAGCTTTCTTT
>TRBV18|TRBJ1-2|NA|NA
CASSPPWDTYGYTF
TGTGCCAGCTCACCACCTTGGGACACCTATGGCTACACCTTC
>TRBV2|TRBJ2-5|TRBD2|NA
CASTKLAEETQYF
TGTGCCAGCACGAAACTAGCGGAAGAGACCCAGTACTTC
>TRBV28|TRBJ2-4|NA|NA
CASSLPSRDKQYF
TGTGCCAGCAGCTTACCCTCCCGGGACAAGCAGTACTTC
>TRBV9|TRBJ1-3|TRBD1|NA
CASSARQGRFGAIYF
TGTGCCAGCAGCGCCAGACAGGGACGGTTCGGCGCCATATATTTT
>TRBV6-5|TRBJ1-2|TRBD1|NA
CASSYADRDAYGYTF
TGTGCCAGCAGTTACGCAGACAGGGACGCCTATGGCTACACCTTC
>TRBV7-9|TRBJ2-1|TRBD1|once
CASSYDGTGWQFF
TGTGCCAGCAGCTACGACGGGACAGGTTGGCAGTTCTTC
>TRBV28|TRBJ1-1|TRBD1|NA
CASSSPDRGWGTEAFF
TGTGCCAGCAGTTCCCCGGACAGGGGTTGGGGCACTGAAGCTTTCTTT
>TRBV28|TRBJ1-6|NA|NA
CASSLFSSYNSPLHF
TGTGCCAGCAGTTTATTTAGCTCCTATAATTCACCCCTCCACTTT
>TRBV2|TRBJ1-5|NA|NA
CASSVYSNQPQHF
TGTGCCAGCAGCGTTTATAGCAATCAGCCCCAGCATTTT
>TRBV4-3|TRBJ1-1|NA|NA
CASSQDYSEGRSTEAFF
TGCGCCAGCAGCCAAGATTACTCCGAGGGAAGGAGCACTGAAGCTTTCTTT
>TRBV30|TRBJ2-6|NA|few
CAWSTDYRNLWPSGANVLTF
TGTGCCTGGAGTACCGACTACCGAAACTTATGGCCCTCTGGGGCCAACGTCCTGACTTTC
>TRBV6-4|TRBJ2-7|TRBD2|NA
CASSDDLRLAGPYEQYF
TGTGCCAGCAGTGACGACTTGCGGCTAGCGGGCCCCTACGAGCAGTACTTC
>TRBV5-4|TRBJ2-7|NA|once
CASTLAGGGHEQYF
TGTGCCAGCACCCTGGCAGGGGGAGGCCACGAGCAGTACTTC
>TRBV19|TRBJ1-5|NA|NA
CASTNPAGRNQPQHF
TGTGCCAGTACCAATCCCGCAGGCCGCAATCAGCCCCAGCATTTT
>TRBV15|TRBJ1-4|NA|NA
CATSRDRGADEKLFF
TGTGCCACCAGCAGAGATCGGGGGGCAGATGAAAAACTGTTTTTT
>TRBV9|TRBJ2-2|NA|NA
CASSPQGSANTGELFF
TGTGCCAGCAGCCCCCAGGGCTCCGCGAACACCGGGGAGCTGTTTTTT
>TRBV19|TRBJ1-2|NA|NA
CASSISYRAAGYTF
TGTGCCAGTAGTATATCGTACAGGGCGGCTGGCTACACCTTC
>TRBV5-8|TRBJ2-1|NA|NA
CASSWQKTGPLLF
TGTGCCAGCAGCTGGCAGAAAACGGGTCCTCTCCTCTTC
>TRBV6-2/TRBV6-3|TRBJ2-2|TRBD2|NA
CASSYSTSGGVNTGELFF
TGTGCCAGCAGTTACTCGACTAGCGGGGGGGTTAACACCGGGGAGCTGTTTTTT
>TRBV14|TRBJ2-7|NA|NA
CASSLHIRSGEQYF
TGTGCCAGCAGTCTCCATATCCGGAGTGGAGAGCAGTACTTC
>TRBV2|TRBJ1-1|TRBD1|NA
CASSVTGLNTEAFF
TGTGCCAGCAGTGTGACAGGGCTAAACACTGAAGCTTTCTTT
>TRBV19|TRBJ1-4|TRBD1|NA
CATRDRGNEKLFF
TGTGCCACTAGGGACAGAGGTAATGAAAAACTGTTTTTT
>TRBV6-2/TRBV6-3|TRBJ2-5|NA|NA
CASSPTGTFFLETQYF
TGTGCCAGCAGCCCCACCGGGACTTTCTTCTTAGAGACCCAGTACTTC
>TRBV3-1/TRBV3-2|TRBJ2-5|TRBD2|NA
CASSTLGGETQYF
TGTGCCAGCAGCACCCTCGGGGGGGAGACCCAGTACTTC
>TRBV7-6|TRBJ2-2|TRBD1|NA
CASSRNSNRGRAGELFF
TGTGCCAGCAGCCGTAACAGTAACAGGGGAAGGGCCGGGGAGCTGTTTTTT
>TRBV12-3/TRBV12-4|TRBJ1-2|TRBD1|NA
CASLGQGYGYTF
TGTGCCAGCTTGGGACAGGGCTATGGCTACACCTTC
>TRBV5-1|TRBJ2-1|TRBD1|NA
CASSPGMDRGRNEQFF
TGCGCCAGCAGCCCGGGTATGGACAGGGGTCGCAATGAGCAGTTCTTC